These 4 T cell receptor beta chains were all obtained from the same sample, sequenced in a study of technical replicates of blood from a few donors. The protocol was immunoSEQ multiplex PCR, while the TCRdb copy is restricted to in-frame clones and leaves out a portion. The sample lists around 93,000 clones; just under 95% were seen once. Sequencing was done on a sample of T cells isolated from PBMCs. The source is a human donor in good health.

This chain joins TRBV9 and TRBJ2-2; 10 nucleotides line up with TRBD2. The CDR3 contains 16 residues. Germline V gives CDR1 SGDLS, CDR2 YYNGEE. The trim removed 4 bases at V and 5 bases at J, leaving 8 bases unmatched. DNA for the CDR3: TGTGCCAGCAGCCTACACGGGACTAGCGAGACCGGGGAGCTGTTTTTT. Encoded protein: CASSLHGTSETGELFF.

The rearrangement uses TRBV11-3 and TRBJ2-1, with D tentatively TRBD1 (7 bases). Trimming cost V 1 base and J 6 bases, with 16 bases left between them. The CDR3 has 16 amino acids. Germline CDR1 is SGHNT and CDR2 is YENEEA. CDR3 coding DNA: TGTGCCAGCAGCTTAGGTTCCAGGGGGGTGGGCAATGAGCAGTTCTTC. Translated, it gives CASSLGSRGVGNEQFF.

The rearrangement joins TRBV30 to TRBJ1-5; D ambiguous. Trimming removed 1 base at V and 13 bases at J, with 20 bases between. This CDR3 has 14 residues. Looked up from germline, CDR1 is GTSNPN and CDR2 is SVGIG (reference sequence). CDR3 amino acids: CAWSGGFSQSSQHF. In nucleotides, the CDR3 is TGTGCCTGGAGTGGCGGCTTTTCCCAATCATCGCAGCATTTT.

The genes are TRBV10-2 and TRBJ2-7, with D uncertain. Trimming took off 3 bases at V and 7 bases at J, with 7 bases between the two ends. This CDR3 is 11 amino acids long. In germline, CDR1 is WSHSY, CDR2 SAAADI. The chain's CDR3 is CASSDSREQYF. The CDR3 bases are TGCGCCAGCAGTGATTCCCGGGAGCAGTACTTC.